This T cell receptor (beta chain) appears in the sequencing data of a study of shared clonotypes between healthy human individuals. Background on the study: Plates per donor: three CD4 naive, three CD4 memory, two CD8 naive, one CD8 memory. Study-level results: Rarefaction demonstrated incomplete sorted-subset sequencing despite large depth.

It was about 180 ng DNA, some 30,000 T cell genomes, that sorted-subset replicate PCRs used. The protocol was immunoSEQ multiplex PCR, while the TCRdb copy is restricted to in-frame clones and leaves out a portion. The data contain over a million clones, approximately 72% of them seen just once; the ten biggest clones take up 1.4%. As regards this clone: Its antigen is unknown.

The CDR3 loop spans 16 amino acids. Germline values: CDR1 KGHSH, CDR2 LQKENI. The ends lost 4 bases at V and 6 bases at J; junction bases unmatched: 8. Material: memory CD4+ T cells sorted from blood. Subset in this sample: CD45RA-negative fraction. The chain uses TRBV18 and TRBJ2-2; TRBD1 aligns across 10 bases. This receptor was identified in a man aged 18-30 years in good health. The CDR3 protein is CASSHSTGGKAGELFF. In DNA, the CDR3 is TGTGCCAGCTCACACTCGACAGGGGGCAAAGCCGGGGAGCTGTTTTTT.